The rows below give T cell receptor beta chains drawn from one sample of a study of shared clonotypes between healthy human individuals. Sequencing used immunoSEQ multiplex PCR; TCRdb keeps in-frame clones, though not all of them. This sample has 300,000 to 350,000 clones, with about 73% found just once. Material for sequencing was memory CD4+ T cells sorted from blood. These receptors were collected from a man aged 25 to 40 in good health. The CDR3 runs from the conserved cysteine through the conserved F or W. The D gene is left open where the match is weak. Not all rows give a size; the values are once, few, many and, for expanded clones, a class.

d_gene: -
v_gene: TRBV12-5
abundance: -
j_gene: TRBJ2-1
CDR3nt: TGTGCTAGTGGTTTGAAAGCGGTGGGTGAGCAGTTCTTC
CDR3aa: CASGLKAVGEQFF

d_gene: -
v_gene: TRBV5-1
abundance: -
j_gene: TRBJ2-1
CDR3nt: TGCGCCAGCAGCTTGGACGGCCAGAACGGTCGGAATGAGCAGTTCTTC
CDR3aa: CASSLDGQNGRNEQFF

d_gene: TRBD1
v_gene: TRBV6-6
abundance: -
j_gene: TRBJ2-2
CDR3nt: TGTGCCAGCAGTTTTTCCTGGACAGGGGCGGCCGGGGAGCTGTTTTTT
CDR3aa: CASSFSWTGAAGELFF

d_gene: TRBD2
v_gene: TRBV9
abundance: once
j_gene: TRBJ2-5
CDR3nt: TGTGCCAGCAGCGTTTTCGCAGCGGGAGTGGGAGAGACCCAGTACTTC
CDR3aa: CASSVFAAGVGETQYF

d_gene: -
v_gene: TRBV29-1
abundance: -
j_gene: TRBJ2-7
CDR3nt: TGCAGCGTTGAAGCGCGGGGAAAATACGAGCAGTACTTC
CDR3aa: CSVEARGKYEQYF

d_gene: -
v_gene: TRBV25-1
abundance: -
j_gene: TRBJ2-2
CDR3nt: TGTGCCAGCAGGGAAACACAACAGGGAGCTTCCGGGGAGCTGTTTTTT
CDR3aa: CASRETQQGASGELFF

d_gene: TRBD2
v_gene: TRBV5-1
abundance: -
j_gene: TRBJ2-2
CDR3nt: TGCGCCAGCAGCAAACGGACTAGCGGGAGGGGCCTCACCGGGGAGCTGTTTTTT
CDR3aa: CASSKRTSGRGLTGELFF

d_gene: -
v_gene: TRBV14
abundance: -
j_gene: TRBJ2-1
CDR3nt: TGTGCCAGCAGCCAAGGGGGCCCGACTAGGCCCCTCTACAATGAGCAGTTCTTC
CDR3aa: CASSQGGPTRPLYNEQFF

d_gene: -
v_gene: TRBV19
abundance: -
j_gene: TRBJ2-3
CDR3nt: TGTGCCAGTCGTGAGCGGCTACCTGGAGATACGCAGTATTTT
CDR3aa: CASRERLPGDTQYF

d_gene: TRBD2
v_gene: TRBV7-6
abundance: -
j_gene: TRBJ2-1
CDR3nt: TGTGCCAGCAGCTTAACTAGCGGCCCCTACAATGAGCAGTTCTTC
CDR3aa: CASSLTSGPYNEQFF

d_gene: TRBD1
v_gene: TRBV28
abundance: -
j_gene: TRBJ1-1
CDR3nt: TGTGCCAGCAGACAGGGGGCTTTGAACACTGAAGCTTTCTTT
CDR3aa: CASRQGALNTEAFF

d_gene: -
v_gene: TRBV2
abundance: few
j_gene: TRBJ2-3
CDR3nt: TGTGCCAGCAGTGAGGGATCGGGCACAGATACGCAGTATTTT
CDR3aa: CASSEGSGTDTQYF

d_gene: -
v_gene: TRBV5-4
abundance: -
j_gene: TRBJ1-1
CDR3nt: TGTGCCAGCAGCTTTCTCCAGGGCCTGATGAACACTGAAGCTTTCTTT
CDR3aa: CASSFLQGLMNTEAFF